This T cell receptor (beta chain) stems from a study of shared clonotypes between healthy human individuals. This CDR3 region has 15 residues. Germline lookup yields CDR1 MDHEN and CDR2 SYDVKM. The V end lost 5 bases, the J end lost 7 bases, and 15 bases lay between the germline ends. This clone was found many times. Other DNA sequences from this sample encode an identical CDR3 as well. Here immunoSEQ multiplex PCR was the method, and the copy in TCRdb shows in-frame clones only, minus some. The sample has under 1,100,000 clones, around 76% seen once. The specimen was memory CD4+ T cells sorted from blood. As to subset: CD45RA-negative fraction. The chain has TRBV28 and TRBJ1-6; D is possibly TRBD1 (6 bases). This TCR was recovered from a man between 18 and 29 years old in good health. The CDR3, as DNA: TGTGCCAGCAGTCCTACAGACAGGTCCAATTCACCCCTCCACTTT. This translates into CASSPTDRSNSPLHF.